This TCR beta chain stems from a study of cytomegalovirus exposure and HLA in healthy donors. The wider study: HLA-typed donors contributed some 85 million unique TCRs, which were held in an early data release.

All donors participated as healthy donors of bone marrow. As to this clone: Its antigen is not known.

The PCR made use of 60 Vbeta and 13 Jbeta primers. The repertoire was sequenced with immunoSEQ multiplex PCR; TCRdb's copy has only in-frame clones and lacks some. The sample lists 85,000 to 95,000 clones, about three quarters occurring once. Whole-study findings and limits: Roughly even sequencing depth across donors was the assumption behind the presence/absence analyses.

Germline values: CDR1 SGHTA, CDR2 FQGNSA. Trimming removed 1 base at V and 2 bases at J, with 15 bases between. The CDR3 runs to 17 residues. The sequencing input was PBMCs. The sequence was obtained from a man aged 25-45 years in good health and CMV-seropositive. This rearrangement joins TRBV7-2 to TRBJ2-1; a possible D gene is TRBD2 (7 bases). The CDR3 DNA sequence: TGTGCCAGCAGCTTAGAGGGGGTGGGACTACCCTACAATGAGCAGTTCTTC. Translating gives CASSLEGVGLPYNEQFF.